This T cell receptor (beta chain) derives from a study of T cells in tuberculosis. Study summary: A South African cohort included IGRA-negative adolescents, latently infected IGRA-positive adolescents and adults with active tuberculosis.

Only in-frame clones appear in the TCRdb table, and some are missing; sequencing was by immunoSEQ multiplex PCR. Seen here are approximately 29,000 clones, around 87% observed once, and the top ten hold roughly 6.1%. Regarding this clone: Its matching antigen is unknown.

Per germline, CDR1 SGDLS and CDR2 YYNGEE. The CDR3 sequence is 15 residues long. V was cut by 4 bases and J by 6 bases, with 17 bases left in between. Study-level points and caveats: Shorter CDR3-alpha in active tuberculosis partly drove smaller distances. Cases with active tuberculosis were adults, while controls were adolescents.

Material: PBMCs. J is TRBJ2-1 and V is TRBV9; possibly TRBD2 for D (6 bases). The clonotype originates from a donor aged 10-29 years with latent tuberculosis or without tuberculosis infection. The CDR3 loop is CASSFRLVSANEQFF. The CDR3 DNA is TGTGCCAGCAGCTTCCGACTAGTTTCTGCCAATGAGCAGTTCTTC.